This record covers a single T cell receptor (beta chain). The data derive from a study of shared clonotypes between healthy human individuals. Replicate PCRs for unsorted PBMC used roughly 0.3 ug DNA (approximately 30,000 T cell genomes). Clones were sequenced by immunoSEQ multiplex PCR, and TCRdb holds only the in-frame ones, with some missing. The sample includes about 560,000 clones, around 81% of them seen just once. Per germline, CDR1 SGHRS and CDR2 YFSETQ. Trimming took 0 bases from V and 1 from J; bases not matched to a gene: 4. The CDR3 spans 16 residues. The gene calls are TRBV5-1 and TRBJ2-1; 7 bases agree with TRBD2. The sequence derives from a woman between 40 and 55 years old in good health. Some clones in this sample may be carry-over from other donors' samples. The sample comprised PBMCs. As DNA, the CDR3 is TGCGCCAGCAGCTTGGTCGCGGGAGTGTCCTACAATGAGCAGTTCTTC. Residues: CASSLVAGVSYNEQFF.